This T cell receptor beta chain was recorded in a study of T cell repertoires in cytomegalovirus infection. Broader study findings: Dominating the ex vivo response were TCR beta clonotypes that were CMV-specific and HLA-C-restricted.

Concerning this clonotype itself: What it binds is unknown.

The V gene lost 5 bases and the J gene lost 2 bases, with 30 bases spanning the gap. From germline, CDR1 is MGHRA and CDR2 YSYEKL. The CDR3 runs to 20 residues. A single record per CDR3 protein comes from TCRdb applying MiXCR to the reads. The sample holds 680,000 or so distinct CDR3 sequences, about 30% seen once. The J gene is TRBJ1-2, the V gene TRBV4-1; TRBD1 is a possible D gene (5 bases). The sequence was obtained from a human donor in good health (CMV status not recorded). Some clones in this sample may be carry-over from other donors' samples. The sequencing here drew on cultured PBMCs, taken from culture after CMV antigen stimulation. The CDR3 here is CASSSRRGQGNKDYNYGYTF. DNA of the CDR3: TGCGCCAGCAGCTCCCGCCGCGGTCAGGGAAACAAGGACTACAACTATGGCTACACCTTC.